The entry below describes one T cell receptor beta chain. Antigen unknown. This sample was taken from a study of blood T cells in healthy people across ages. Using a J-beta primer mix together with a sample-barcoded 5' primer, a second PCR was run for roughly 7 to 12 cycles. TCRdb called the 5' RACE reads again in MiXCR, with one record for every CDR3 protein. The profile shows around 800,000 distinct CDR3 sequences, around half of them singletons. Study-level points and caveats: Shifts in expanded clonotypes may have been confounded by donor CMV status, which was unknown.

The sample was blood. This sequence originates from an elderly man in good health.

CDR3 region: CASSYSGPNGYTF. The DNA of the CDR3 is TGTGCCAGCAGTTACTCAGGTCCGAATGGCTACACCTTC. V and J are TRBV6-5 and TRBJ1-2; D ambiguous. Germline loops: CDR1 MNHEY, CDR2 SVGAGI. This CDR3 comprises 13 residues. Trimming cost V 0 bases and J 6 bases, with 8 bases left between them.